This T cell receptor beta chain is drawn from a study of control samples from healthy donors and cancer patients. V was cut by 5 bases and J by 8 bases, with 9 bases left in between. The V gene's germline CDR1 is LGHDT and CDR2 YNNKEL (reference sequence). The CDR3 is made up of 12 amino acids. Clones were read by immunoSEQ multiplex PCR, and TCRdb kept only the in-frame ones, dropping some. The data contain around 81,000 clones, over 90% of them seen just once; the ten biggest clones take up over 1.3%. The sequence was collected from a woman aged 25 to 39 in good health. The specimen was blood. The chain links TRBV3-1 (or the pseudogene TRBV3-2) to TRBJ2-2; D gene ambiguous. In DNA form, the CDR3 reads TGTGCCAGCAGCTTCTCAGGAGGGGAGCTGTTTTTT. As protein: CASSFSGGELFF.